What follows is one T cell receptor beta chain and its context. What it recognizes is unknown. Each CDR3 protein is one row after TCRdb ran MiXCR on the reads. The sample has 200,000 to 300,000 distinct CDR3 sequences, roughly 13% seen once. This entry comes from a study of T cell repertoires in cytomegalovirus infection. Study at large: CMV infection together with matching HLA type was indicated by public TCR beta signatures.

Germline assignment: CDR1 LGHNA and CDR2 YNFKEQ. The CDR3 extends over 13 amino acids. Trimming took 8 bases from V and 8 from J, leaving 16 bases between them. Study results and caveats: Dominating the ex vivo response were HLA-C-restricted CMV-specific TCR beta clonotypes. CMV carriers with the relevant HLA were identified by cumulative public TCR beta family frequency.

The specimen sequenced was PBMCs. This TCR derives from a human donor in good health (CMV status not recorded). Some clones in this sample may be carry-over from other donors' samples. This chain links TRBV4-2 with TRBJ2-1, with D possibly being TRBD2 (7 bases). This chain's CDR3 is CASHGGGWHEQFF. The CDR3 DNA sequence: TGTGCCAGCCATGGGGGGGGCTGGCATGAGCAGTTCTTC.